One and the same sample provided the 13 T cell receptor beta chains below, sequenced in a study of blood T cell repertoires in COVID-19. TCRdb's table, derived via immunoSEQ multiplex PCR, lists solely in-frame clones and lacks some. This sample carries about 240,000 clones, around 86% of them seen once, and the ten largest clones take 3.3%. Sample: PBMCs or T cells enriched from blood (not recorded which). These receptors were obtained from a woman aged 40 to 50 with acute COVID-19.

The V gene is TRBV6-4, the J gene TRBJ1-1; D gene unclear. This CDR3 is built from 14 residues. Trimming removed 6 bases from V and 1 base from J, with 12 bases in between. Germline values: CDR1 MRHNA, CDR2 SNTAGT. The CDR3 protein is CASSESTANTEAFF. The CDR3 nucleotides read TGTGCCAGCAGCGAATCCACAGCGAACACTGAAGCTTTCTTT.

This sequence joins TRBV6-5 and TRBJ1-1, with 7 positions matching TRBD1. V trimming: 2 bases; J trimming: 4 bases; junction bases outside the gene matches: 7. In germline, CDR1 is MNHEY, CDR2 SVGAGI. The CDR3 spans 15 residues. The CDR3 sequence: CASSYRLTGSTEAFF. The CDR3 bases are TGTGCCAGCAGTTACCGACTGACAGGGAGCACTGAAGCTTTCTTT.

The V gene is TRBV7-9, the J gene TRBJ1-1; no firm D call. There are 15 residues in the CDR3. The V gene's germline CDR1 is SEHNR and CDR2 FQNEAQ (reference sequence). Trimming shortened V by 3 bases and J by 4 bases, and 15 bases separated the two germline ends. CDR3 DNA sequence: TGTGCCAGCAGCTTCGGCGGAGAGATGGGCACTGAAGCTTTCTTT. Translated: CASSFGGEMGTEAFF.

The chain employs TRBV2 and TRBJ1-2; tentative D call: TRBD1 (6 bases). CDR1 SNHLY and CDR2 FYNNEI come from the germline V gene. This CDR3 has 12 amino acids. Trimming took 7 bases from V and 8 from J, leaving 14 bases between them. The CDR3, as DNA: TGTGCCAGCAAAAACAGGGTAGGAGGCTACACCTTC. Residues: CASKNRVGGYTF.

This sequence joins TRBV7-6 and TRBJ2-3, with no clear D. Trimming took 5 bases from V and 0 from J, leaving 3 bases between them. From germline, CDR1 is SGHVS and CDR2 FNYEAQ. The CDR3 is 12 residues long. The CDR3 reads CASSLSTDTQYF. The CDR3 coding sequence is TGTGCCAGCAGCCTAAGCACAGATACGCAGTATTTT.

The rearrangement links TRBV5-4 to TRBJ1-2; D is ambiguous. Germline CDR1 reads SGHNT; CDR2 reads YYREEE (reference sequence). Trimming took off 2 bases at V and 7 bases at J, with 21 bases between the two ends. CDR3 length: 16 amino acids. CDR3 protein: CASSFSPDGNTGGYTF. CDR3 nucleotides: TGTGCCAGCAGCTTCTCCCCCGACGGGAATACTGGTGGCTACACCTTC.

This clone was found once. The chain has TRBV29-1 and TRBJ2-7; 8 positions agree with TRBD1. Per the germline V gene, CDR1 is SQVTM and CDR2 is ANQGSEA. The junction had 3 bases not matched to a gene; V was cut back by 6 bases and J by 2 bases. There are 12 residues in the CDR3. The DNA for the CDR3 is TGCAGCGTCCCGGGACAGGCCTACGAGCAGTACTTC. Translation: CSVPGQAYEQYF.

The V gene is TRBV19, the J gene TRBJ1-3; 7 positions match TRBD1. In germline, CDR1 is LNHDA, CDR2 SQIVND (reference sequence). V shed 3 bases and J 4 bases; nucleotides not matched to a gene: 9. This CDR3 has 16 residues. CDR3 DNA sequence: TGTGCCAGTAGTATCCAAGACAGGGTATCCGGAAACACCATATATTTT. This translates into CASSIQDRVSGNTIYF.

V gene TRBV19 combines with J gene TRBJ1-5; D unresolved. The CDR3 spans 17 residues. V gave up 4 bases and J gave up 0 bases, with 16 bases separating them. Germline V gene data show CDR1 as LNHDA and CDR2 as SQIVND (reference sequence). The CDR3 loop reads CASSRSRGTDSNQPQHF. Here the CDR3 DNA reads TGTGCCAGTAGTAGATCCCGGGGAACAGATAGCAATCAGCCCCAGCATTTT.

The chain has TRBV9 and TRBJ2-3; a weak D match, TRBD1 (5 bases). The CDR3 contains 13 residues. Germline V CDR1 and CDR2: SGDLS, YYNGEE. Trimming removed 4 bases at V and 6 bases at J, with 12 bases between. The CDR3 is CASSRTGMDTQYF. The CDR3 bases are TGTGCCAGCAGCCGAACAGGAATGGATACGCAGTATTTT.

CDR3 DNA: TGCGCCAGCAGCCAAGTGGTGGAGGGGAACAATGAGCAGTTCTTC. Translation gives CASSQVVEGNNEQFF. This chain links TRBV4-1 with TRBJ2-1, with D maybe TRBD2 (6 bases). CDR3 length equals 15 residues. V was trimmed by 1 base and J by 5 bases, leaving 12 bases between them. Germline CDR1 MGHRA, CDR2 YSYEKL.

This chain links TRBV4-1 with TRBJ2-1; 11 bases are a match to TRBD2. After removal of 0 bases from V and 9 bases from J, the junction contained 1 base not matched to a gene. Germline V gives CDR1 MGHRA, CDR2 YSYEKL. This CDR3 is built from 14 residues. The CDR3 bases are TGCGCCAGCAGCCAAGAACTAGCGGGAGTTGAGCAGTTCTTC. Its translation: CASSQELAGVEQFF.

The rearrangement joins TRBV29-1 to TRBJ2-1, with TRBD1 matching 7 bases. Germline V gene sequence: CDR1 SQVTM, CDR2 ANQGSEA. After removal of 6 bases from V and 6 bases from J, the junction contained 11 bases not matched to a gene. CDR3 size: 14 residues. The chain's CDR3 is CSVLQGSNANEQFF. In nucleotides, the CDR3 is TGCAGCGTCTTACAGGGGTCCAATGCCAATGAGCAGTTCTTC.